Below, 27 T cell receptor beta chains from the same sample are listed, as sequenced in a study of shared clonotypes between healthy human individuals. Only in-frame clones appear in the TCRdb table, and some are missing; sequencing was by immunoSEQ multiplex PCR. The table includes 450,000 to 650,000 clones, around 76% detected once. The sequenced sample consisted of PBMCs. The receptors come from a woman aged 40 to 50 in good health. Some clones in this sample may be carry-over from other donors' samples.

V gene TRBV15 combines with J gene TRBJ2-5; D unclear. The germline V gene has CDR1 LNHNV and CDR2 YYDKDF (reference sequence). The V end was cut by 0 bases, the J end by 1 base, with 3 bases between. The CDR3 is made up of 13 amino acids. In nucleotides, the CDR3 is TGTGCCACCAGCAGAGATGGCCAAGAGACCCAGTACTTC. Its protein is CATSRDGQETQYF.

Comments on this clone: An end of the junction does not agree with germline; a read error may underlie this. CDR3 residues: CVSSDDSYNQPQHF. The CDR3 nucleotides read TGCGTCAGCAGCGATGACAGTTACAATCAGCCCCAGCATTTT. This rearrangement joins TRBV10-2 to TRBJ1-5, with TRBD1 as a possible D gene (5 bases). The CDR3 consists of 14 residues. From germline, CDR1 is WSHSY and CDR2 SAAADI.

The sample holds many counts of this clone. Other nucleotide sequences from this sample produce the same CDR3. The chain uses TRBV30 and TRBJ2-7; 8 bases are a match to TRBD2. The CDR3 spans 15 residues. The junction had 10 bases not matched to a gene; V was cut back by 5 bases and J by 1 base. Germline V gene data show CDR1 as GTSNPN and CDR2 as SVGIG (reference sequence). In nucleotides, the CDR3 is TGTGCCTGGGCGATCCCGGGACTAGTGTCCTACGAGCAGTACTTC. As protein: CAWAIPGLVSYEQYF.

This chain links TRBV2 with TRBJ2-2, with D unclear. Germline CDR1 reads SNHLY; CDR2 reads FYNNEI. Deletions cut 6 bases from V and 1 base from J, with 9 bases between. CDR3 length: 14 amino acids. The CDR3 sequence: CASRRQVNTGELFF. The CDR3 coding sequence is TGTGCCAGCAGGCGGCAGGTGAACACCGGGGAGCTGTTTTTT.

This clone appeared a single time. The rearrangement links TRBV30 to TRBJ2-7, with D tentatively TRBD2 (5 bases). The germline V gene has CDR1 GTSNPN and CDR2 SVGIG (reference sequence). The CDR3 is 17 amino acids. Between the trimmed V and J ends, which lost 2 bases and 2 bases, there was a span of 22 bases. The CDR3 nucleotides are TGTGCCTGGAGTCGGGGTGGTCCCGTGGAGCCCGCCTACGAGCAGTACTTC. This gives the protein CAWSRGGPVEPAYEQYF.

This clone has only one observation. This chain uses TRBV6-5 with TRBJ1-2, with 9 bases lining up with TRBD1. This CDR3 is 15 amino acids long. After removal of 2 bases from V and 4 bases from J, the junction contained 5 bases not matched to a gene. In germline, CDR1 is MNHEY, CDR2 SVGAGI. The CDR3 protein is CASSYADRGSYGYTF. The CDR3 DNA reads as TGTGCCAGCAGTTACGCGGACAGGGGCTCCTATGGCTACACCTTC.

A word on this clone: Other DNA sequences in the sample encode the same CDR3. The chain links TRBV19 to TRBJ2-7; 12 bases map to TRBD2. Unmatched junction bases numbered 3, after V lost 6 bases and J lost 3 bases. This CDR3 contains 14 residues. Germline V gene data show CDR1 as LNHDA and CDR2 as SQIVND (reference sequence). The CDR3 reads CASSSLAGGYEQYF. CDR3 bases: TGTGCCAGTAGCTCACTAGCGGGAGGCTACGAGCAGTACTTC.

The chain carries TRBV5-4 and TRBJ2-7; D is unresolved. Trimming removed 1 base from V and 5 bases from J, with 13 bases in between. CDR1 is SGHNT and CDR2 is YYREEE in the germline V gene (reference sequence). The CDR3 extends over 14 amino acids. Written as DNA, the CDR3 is TGTGCCAGCAGCTTGCGGCAAGGTAGGGACGAGCAGTACTTC. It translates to CASSLRQGRDEQYF.

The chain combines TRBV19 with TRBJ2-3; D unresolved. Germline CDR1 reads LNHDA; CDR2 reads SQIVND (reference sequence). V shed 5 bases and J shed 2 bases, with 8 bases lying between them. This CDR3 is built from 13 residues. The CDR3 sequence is CASSGISTDTQYF. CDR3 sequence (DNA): TGTGCCAGTAGTGGGATATCCACAGATACGCAGTATTTT.

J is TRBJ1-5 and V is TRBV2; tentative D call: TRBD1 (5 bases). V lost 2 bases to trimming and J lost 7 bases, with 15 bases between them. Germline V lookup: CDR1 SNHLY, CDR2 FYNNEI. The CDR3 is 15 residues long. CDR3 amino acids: CASSEFGGGSQPQHF. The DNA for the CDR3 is TGTGCCAGCAGTGAATTTGGGGGAGGAAGCCAGCCCCAGCATTTT.

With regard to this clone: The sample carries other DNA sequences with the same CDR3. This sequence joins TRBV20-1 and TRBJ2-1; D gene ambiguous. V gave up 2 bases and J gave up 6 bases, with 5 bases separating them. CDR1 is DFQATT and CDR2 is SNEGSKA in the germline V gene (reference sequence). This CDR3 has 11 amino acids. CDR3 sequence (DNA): TGCAGTGCTAGACGCGTCAATGAGCAGTTCTTC. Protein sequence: CSARRVNEQFF.

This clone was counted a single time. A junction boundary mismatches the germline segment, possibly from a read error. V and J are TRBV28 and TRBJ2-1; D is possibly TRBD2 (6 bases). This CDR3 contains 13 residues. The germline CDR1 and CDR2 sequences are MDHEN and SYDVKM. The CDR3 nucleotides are TGTGCCGGCAGTTTCGCGGGGTACAGTGAGCAGTTCTTC. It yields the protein CAGSFAGYSEQFF. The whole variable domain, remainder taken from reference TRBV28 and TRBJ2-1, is DVKVTQSSRYLVKRTGEKVFLECVQDMDHENMFWYRQDPGLGLRLIYFSYDVKMKEKGDIPEGYSVSREKKERFSLILESASTNQTSMYLCAGSFAGYSEQFFGPGTRLTVL.

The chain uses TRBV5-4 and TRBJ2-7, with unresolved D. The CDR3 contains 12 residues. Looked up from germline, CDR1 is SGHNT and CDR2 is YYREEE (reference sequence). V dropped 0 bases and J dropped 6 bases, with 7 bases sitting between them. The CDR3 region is CASSLGPAEQYF. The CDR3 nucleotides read TGTGCCAGCAGCTTGGGCCCCGCCGAGCAGTACTTC.

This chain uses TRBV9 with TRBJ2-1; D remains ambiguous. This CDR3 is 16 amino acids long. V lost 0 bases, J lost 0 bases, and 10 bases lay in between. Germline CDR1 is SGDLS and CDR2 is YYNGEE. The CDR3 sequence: CASSVEGGNSYNEQFF. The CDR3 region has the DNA TGTGCCAGCAGCGTAGAAGGCGGAAACTCCTACAATGAGCAGTTCTTC.

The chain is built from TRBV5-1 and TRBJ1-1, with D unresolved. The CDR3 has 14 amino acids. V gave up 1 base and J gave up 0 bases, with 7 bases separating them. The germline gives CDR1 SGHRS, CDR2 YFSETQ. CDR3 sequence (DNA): TGCGCCAGCAGCTTGACAGAAATGAACACTGAAGCTTTCTTT. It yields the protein CASSLTEMNTEAFF.

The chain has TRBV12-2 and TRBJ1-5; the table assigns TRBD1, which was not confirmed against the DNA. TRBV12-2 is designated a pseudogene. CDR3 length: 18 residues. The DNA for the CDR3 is TGTGCAAGTCGCACTTCCACCAGACGCCGGTTGGGCGATCAGCCCCAGCATTTT. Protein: CASRTSTRRRLGDQPQHF.

The CDR3 region has the DNA TGTGCCAGCAGCCCCCGCGGGGGTGACAATGAGCAGTTCTTC. This encodes CASSPRGGDNEQFF. The chain employs TRBV7-3 and TRBJ2-1, with 7 bases identical to TRBD2. CDR3 size: 14 residues. From germline, CDR1 is SGHTA and CDR2 FQGTGA. The trim removed 5 bases at V and 5 bases at J, leaving 6 bases unmatched.

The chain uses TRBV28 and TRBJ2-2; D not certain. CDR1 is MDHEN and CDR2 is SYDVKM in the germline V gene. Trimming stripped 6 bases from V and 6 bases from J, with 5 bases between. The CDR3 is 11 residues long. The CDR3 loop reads CASSWAGELFF. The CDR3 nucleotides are TGTGCCAGCAGCTGGGCCGGGGAGCTGTTTTTT.

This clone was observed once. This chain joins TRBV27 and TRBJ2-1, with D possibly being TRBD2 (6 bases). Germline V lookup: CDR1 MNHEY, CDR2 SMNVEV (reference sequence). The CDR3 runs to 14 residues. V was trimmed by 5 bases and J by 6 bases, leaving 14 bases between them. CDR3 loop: CASSPREPPNEQFF. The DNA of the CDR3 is TGTGCCAGCAGTCCTCGGGAGCCCCCCAATGAGCAGTTCTTC.

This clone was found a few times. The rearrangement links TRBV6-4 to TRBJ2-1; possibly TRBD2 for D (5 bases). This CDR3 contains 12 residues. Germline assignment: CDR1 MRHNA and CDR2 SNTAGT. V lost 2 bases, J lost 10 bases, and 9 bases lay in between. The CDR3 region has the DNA TGTGCCAGCAGTGACAACCAGCGGGAGCAGTTCTTC. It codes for CASSDNQREQFF.

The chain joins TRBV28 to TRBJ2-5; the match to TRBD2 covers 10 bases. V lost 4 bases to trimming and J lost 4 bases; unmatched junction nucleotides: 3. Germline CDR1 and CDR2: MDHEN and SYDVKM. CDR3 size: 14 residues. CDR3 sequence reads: CASSYSGRRETQYF. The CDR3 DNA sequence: TGTGCCAGCAGTTATAGCGGGAGGAGAGAGACCCAGTACTTC.

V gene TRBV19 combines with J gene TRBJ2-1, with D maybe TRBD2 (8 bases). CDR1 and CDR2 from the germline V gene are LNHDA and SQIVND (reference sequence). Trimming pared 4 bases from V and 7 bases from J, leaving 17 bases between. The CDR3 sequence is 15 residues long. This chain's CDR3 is CASSTPGRGLNEQFF. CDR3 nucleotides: TGTGCCAGTAGTACCCCCGGGAGGGGGCTGAATGAGCAGTTCTTC.

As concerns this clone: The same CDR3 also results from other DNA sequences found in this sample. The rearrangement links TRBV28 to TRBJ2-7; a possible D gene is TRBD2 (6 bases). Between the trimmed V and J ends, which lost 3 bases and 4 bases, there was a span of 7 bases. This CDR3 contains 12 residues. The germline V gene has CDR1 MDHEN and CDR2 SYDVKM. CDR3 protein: CASSLGGYEQYF. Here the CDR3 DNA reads TGTGCCAGCAGTTTGGGGGGTTACGAGCAGTACTTC.

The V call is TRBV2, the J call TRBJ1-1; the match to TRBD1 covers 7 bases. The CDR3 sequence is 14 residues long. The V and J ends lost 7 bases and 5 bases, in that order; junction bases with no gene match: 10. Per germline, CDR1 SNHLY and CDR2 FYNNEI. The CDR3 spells CASTSLTRGTEAFF. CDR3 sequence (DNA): TGTGCCAGCACCTCCCTTACCAGGGGGACTGAAGCTTTCTTT.

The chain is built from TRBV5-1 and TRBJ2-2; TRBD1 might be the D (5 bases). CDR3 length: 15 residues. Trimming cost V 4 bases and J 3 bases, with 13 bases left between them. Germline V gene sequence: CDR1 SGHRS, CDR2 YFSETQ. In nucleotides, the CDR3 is TGCGCCAGCAGCAGGGGCGCCCGGGACACCGGGGAGCTGTTTTTT. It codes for CASSRGARDTGELFF.

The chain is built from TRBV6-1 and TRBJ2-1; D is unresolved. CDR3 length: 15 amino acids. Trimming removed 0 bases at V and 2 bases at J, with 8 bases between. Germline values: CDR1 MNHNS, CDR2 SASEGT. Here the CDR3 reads CASSEAPIPYNEQFF. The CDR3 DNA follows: TGTGCCAGCAGTGAAGCGCCTATCCCCTACAATGAGCAGTTCTTC.

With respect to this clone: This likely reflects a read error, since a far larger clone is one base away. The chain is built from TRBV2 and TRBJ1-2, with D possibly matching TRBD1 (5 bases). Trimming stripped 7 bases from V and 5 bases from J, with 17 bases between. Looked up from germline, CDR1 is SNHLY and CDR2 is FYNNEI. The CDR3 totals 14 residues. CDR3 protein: CASIVLRGGYGYTF. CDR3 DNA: TGTGCCAGCATTGTGTTGAGGGGAGGGTATGGCTACACCTTC.